The rows below give T cell receptor beta chains drawn from one sample of a study of beta chain features in type 1 diabetes. Some clones are missing from TCRdb's copy, which holds only in-frame ones; the method was immunoSEQ multiplex PCR. The top ten clones hold about 0.027% of a sample with 200,000 to 250,000 clones, 12% to 15% of them seen once. Sequenced: naive CD4+ T cells from blood. Source of these receptors: a woman in her 40s in good health. The CDR3 runs from the conserved cysteine through the conserved F or W. A D gene is named only where the DNA matches it firmly. Clone sizes are given selectively: once, few, many, or a class where the clone is expanded.

>few|TRBJ2-1|TRBV2|-
TGTGCCAGCAGTGAAGACGCCCTTGGAGGTGAGCAGTTCTTC
CASSEDALGGEQFF
>few|TRBJ2-2|TRBV29-1|TRBD2
TGCAGCGTTGACGCGAGGGGCGGGGGTATTAACGGGGAGCTGTTTTTT
CSVDARGGGINGELFF
>-|TRBJ2-5|TRBV6-6|TRBD2
TGTGCCAGCAGTTACAGCGGGGAGCAAGAGACCCAGTACTTC
CASSYSGEQETQYF
>few|TRBJ2-7|TRBV2|-
TGTGCCAGCAGGAGGACGGGGGACGGCTCCTACGAGCAGTACTTC
CASRRTGDGSYEQYF
>-|TRBJ1-2|TRBV6-6|TRBD1
TGTGCCAGCAGACTTGGACAGGGGGCCTACGGCTACACCTTC
CASRLGQGAYGYTF
>-|TRBJ2-7|TRBV5-1|TRBD1
TGCGCCAGCAGCTCCCGGTCGTCCAGGGGGCAGTACGAGCAGTACTTC
CASSSRSSRGQYEQYF
>few|TRBJ1-2|TRBV28|TRBD1
TGTGCCAGCAGTCAGACAGGGCTGGGCAACTATGGCTACACCTTC
CASSQTGLGNYGYTF
>-|TRBJ2-4|TRBV11-2|TRBD1
TGTGCCAGCAGCCCCATTCGAAGGACAGGGGCCGCCGGGAACATTCAGTACTTC
CASSPIRRTGAAGNIQYF
>-|TRBJ2-7|TRBV19|-
TGTGCCAGTAGTATCTCACTCGCGGGCTACGAGCAGTACTTC
CASSISLAGYEQYF
>few|TRBJ1-1|TRBV5-4|-
TGTGCCAGCAGCTCCGGGGGGGGGCTGAACACTGAAGCTTTCTTT
CASSSGGGLNTEAFF
>-|TRBJ1-4|TRBV9|-
TGTGCCAGCAGCGTAGCCCCGGGAGTTATTGACGGGAAACTGTTTTTT
CASSVAPGVIDGKLFF
>-|TRBJ1-5|TRBV5-1|-
TGCGCCAGCAGCTTGGACGGGGGAGATCAGCCCCAGCATTTT
CASSLDGGDQPQHF
>-|TRBJ2-3|TRBV29-1|TRBD2
TGCAGCCTGGGGACTAGCGGGGGGGCTGGAGATACGCAGTATTTT
CSLGTSGGAGDTQYF
>-|TRBJ2-5|TRBV18|TRBD1
TGTGCCAGCTCTCGCGACAGGGGGGACCAAGAGACCCAGTACTTC
CASSRDRGDQETQYF
>few|TRBJ2-2|TRBV5-4|-
TGTGCCAGCACAAGTGGGCCCACCCACTCCACCGGGGAGCTGTTTTTT
CASTSGPTHSTGELFF
>-|TRBJ2-7|TRBV7-6|TRBD2
TGTGCCAGCAGCGGGACTAGCGGGGCCCTCTACGAGCAGTACTTC
CASSGTSGALYEQYF
>few|TRBJ2-7|TRBV28|TRBD1
TGTGCCAGCAGCCTACAGGACAGGGTCGGATCGAACGAGCAGTACTTC
CASSLQDRVGSNEQYF
>few|TRBJ2-1|TRBV7-2|TRBD2
TGTGCCAGCAGCCCACATCCTAACTGGGGAGGGCAGAGGGGTGTCGAGCAGTTCTTC
CASSPHPNWGGQRGVEQFF
>few|TRBJ2-1|TRBV10-3|-
TGTGCCATCGGGGGGACCGGCGGTTGGTACAATGAGCAGTTCTTC
CAIGGTGGWYNEQFF
>few|TRBJ2-7|TRBV2|-
TGTGCCAGCAGTGAATTGGCTAGCTCCTACGAGCAGTACTTC
CASSELASSYEQYF
>-|TRBJ1-6|TRBV29-1|-
TGCAGCGCGAGAGAGGCTAGAAATTCACCCCTCCACTTT
CSAREARNSPLHF
>-|TRBJ1-3|TRBV7-2|-
TGTGCCAGCAGTCCGGACAGAGCAGGAAACACCATATATTTT
CASSPDRAGNTIYF
>-|TRBJ2-4|TRBV4-2|-
TGTGCCAGCAGCCAACTTACGGGACACCAAAGGGGGGGCAAAAACATTCAGTACTTC
CASSQLTGHQRGGKNIQYF
>-|TRBJ2-3|TRBV19|TRBD1
TGTGCCAGCAGACTAAACCGGGACAGGGGGCAGGGCACAGATACGCAGTATTTT
CASRLNRDRGQGTDTQYF
>few|TRBJ2-5|TRBV4-3|TRBD2
TGCGCCAGCAGCCAAGACCCAGCGGGGGGGCTCCAAGAGACCCAGTACTTC
CASSQDPAGGLQETQYF
>few|TRBJ2-5|TRBV4-1|TRBD1
TGCGCCAGCAGCCAAGGGGACAGGAACCCTGAAGAGACCCAGTACTTC
CASSQGDRNPEETQYF
>-|TRBJ1-6|TRBV6-4|-
TGTGCCAGCAGAGCTGACAGGATTCGATCACCCCTCCACTTT
CASRADRIRSPLHF
>few|TRBJ2-6|TRBV9|-
TGTGCCAGCAAGGGGTGGCCGTCTGGGGCCAACGTCCTGACTTTC
CASKGWPSGANVLTF
>-|TRBJ1-4|TRBV10-3|-
TGTGCCATCAGTGACGGGGGTACGACTGAAAAACTGTTTTTT
CAISDGGTTEKLFF
>few|TRBJ2-1|TRBV29-1|TRBD2
TGCAGCACTGGTGGCGGGGGGGCAGATGAGCAGTTCTTC
CSTGGGGADEQFF
>-|TRBJ1-2|TRBV6-5|-
TGTGCCAGCAGTGCGACAGGTTGGGAAAACTATGGCTACACCTTC
CASSATGWENYGYTF
>few|TRBJ2-2|TRBV5-4|TRBD1
TGTGCCAGCAGCTCCGGGACAGTGCCCGGGGAGCTGTTTTTT
CASSSGTVPGELFF
>-|TRBJ2-1|TRBV5-4|-
TGTGCCAGCAGCCTCCAGACTAGCAATGAGCAGTTCTTC
CASSLQTSNEQFF